This record concerns one T cell receptor beta chain sequence. Its antigen is unidentified. The data were obtained in a study of CXCR3-negative and CXCR3-positive naive CD8 T cells. Naive CD8+ T cells showed a CD45RO-CCR7+CD27+CD95- phenotype. In preparing the TRB cDNA libraries, 5' RACE with UMI labels was used. TCRdb reprocessed the 5' RACE reads and stores each CDR3 protein as one record, lacking DNA. The listing records 150,000 to 160,000 distinct CDR3 sequences. Findings and limits, study-wide: Fresh PBMCs served for most assays, and CXCR3 expression fell partially after cryopreservation. Naive cells positive for CXCR3 carried more hydrophobic TRB CDR3s than CXCR3-negative ones. Whereas both naive subsets had comparably high diversity, memory CD8+ cells had much lower diversity.

CDR1 is SEHNR and CDR2 is FQNEAQ in the germline V gene (reference sequence). The CDR3 length is 14 residues. The source is a human donor in good health. Some clones in this sample may be carry-over from other donors' samples. The material sequenced was naive CXCR3+ CD8+ T cells from blood. As to subset: CD45RO-CCR7+CD27+CD95- naive CD8+ T cells expressing CXCR3 (TNR3+). J is TRBJ1-1 and V is TRBV7-9. CDR3 amino acids: CASSLGLANTEAFF.